Given below is one TCR beta chain in context. This record comes from a study of blood T cell repertoires in COVID-19. The CDR3 runs 17 residues. After removal of 1 base from V and 8 bases from J, the junction contained 13 bases not matched to a gene. Looked up from germline, CDR1 is SGHVS and CDR2 is FQNEAQ. The assay was immunoSEQ multiplex PCR, and TCRdb's table has in-frame clones only and misses some. The table includes about 83,000 clones, roughly 88% detected once. Sequencing input: peripheral blood. The rearrangement joins TRBV7-8 to TRBJ1-4; the match to TRBD1 covers 7 bases. The receptor comes from a man aged 45-60 years with active COVID-19. The DNA of the CDR3 is TGTGCCAGCAGCTTAGTTGTCTCAGGGGGGAAAGGCGAAAAACTGTTTTTT. Amino acids: CASSLVVSGGKGEKLFF.